The T cell receptor (beta chain) under discussion was sequenced for a study of cytomegalovirus exposure and HLA in healthy donors. This clone was counted a few times. Its matching antigen is unknown. Trimming removed 8 bases from V and 0 bases from J, with 14 bases in between. CDR3 size: 15 residues. From germline, CDR1 is SNHLY and CDR2 FYNNEI. Overall study results and limits: The number of N-insertions in an Asian-associated ancestry cluster was reportedly below the 666-donor mean in a later analysis. Indistinguishable V segments such as TRBV6-2 and TRBV6-3 were excluded.

The PCR employed 60 Vbeta primers together with 13 Jbeta primers. Sequencing used immunoSEQ multiplex PCR; TCRdb keeps in-frame clones, though not all of them. The table lists roughly 110,000 clones, 73% of them singletons. This chain links TRBV2 with TRBJ2-1; a possible D gene is TRBD1 (6 bases). This receptor was taken from a man younger than 45 in good health and CMV-seronegative. The source material was PBMCs. Here the CDR3 DNA reads TGTGCCAGCGAGGATCTGGACAGCTCCTACAATGAGCAGTTCTTC. This translates into CASEDLDSSYNEQFF.